This T cell receptor beta chain was recovered during a study of molecular identifiers for immune sequencing clone quantification. Study-wide context: Replicates involved a five-way split of RNA from approximately 20,000 or 100,000 naive CD8 cells, with sequencing of four. Findings and limits, study-wide: Researchers reportedly could pick up spiked Jurkat TCR RNA from one cell mixed into 1 million or so naive cells.

In its sample, this clonotype was seen a few times. Antigen unknown. Sorting isolated naive CD8 T cells as CD8+CD4-CCR7+CD45RA+ events. Previously published methods and listed TCR primers were used for the bulk TCR libraries. MiXCR was run by TCRdb on the PCR reads, yielding one entry per CDR3 protein. In the table there are 300,000 to 400,000 distinct CDR3 sequences, about 22% of which are singletons. The germline V gene has CDR1 MNHEY and CDR2 SMNVEV (reference sequence). V was clipped by 4 bases and J by 5 bases; unmatched bases: 10. The length of the CDR3 is 15 residues. This clonotype was sampled from a human donor in good health. Some libraries in this study had Jurkat cell RNA spiked in. This chain joins TRBV27 and TRBJ2-7, with 8 bases lining up with TRBD1. The sample taken for sequencing was naive CD8+ T cells from blood, with Jurkat cell RNA spiked in. Subset specified: FACS-sorted CD8+CD4-CCR7+CD45RA+ naive T cells. The CDR3 nucleotides are TGTGCCAGCAGTTCCCCCGGACAGGGTGTGGACGAGCAGTACTTC. Its protein product is CASSSPGQGVDEQYF.